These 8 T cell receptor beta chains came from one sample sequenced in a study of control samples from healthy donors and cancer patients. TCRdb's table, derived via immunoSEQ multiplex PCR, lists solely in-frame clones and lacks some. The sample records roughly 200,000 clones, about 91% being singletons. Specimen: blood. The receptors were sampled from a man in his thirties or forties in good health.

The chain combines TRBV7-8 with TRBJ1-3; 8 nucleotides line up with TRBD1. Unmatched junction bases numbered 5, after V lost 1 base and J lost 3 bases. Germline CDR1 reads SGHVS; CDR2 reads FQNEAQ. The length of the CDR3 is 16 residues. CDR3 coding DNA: TGTGCCAGCAGCTTAGGACAGGGGAGGAGTGGAAACACCATATATTTT. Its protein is CASSLGQGRSGNTIYF.

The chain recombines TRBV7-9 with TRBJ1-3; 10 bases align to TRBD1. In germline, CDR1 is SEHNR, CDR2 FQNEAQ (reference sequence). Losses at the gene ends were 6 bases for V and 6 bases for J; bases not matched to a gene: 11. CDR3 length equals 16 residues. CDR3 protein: CASRSIGQGEANTIYF. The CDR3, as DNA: TGTGCCAGCAGGAGTATTGGACAGGGGGAGGCAAACACCATATATTTT.

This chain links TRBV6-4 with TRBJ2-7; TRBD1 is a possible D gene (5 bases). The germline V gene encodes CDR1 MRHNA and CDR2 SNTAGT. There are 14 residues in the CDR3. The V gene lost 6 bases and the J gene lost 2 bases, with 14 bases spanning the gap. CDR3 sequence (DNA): TGTGCCAGCAGCGTTGACAGTTCGGCCTACGAGCAGTACTTC. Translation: CASSVDSSAYEQYF.

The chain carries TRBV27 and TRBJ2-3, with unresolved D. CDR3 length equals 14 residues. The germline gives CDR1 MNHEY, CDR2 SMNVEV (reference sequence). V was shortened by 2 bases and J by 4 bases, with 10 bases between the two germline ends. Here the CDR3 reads CASSLNGPADTQYF. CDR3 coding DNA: TGTGCCAGCAGTTTAAATGGGCCGGCAGATACGCAGTATTTT.

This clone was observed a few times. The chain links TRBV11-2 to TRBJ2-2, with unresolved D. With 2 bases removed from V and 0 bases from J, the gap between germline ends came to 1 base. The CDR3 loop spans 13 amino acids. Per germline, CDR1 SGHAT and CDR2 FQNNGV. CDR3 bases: TGTGCCAGCAGCTTAACGAACACCGGGGAGCTGTTTTTT. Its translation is CASSLTNTGELFF.

CDR3 sequence reads: CASSQDRVASDTQYF. The CDR3 DNA follows: TGTGCCAGCAGCCAAGATCGGGTAGCGTCGGATACGCAGTATTTT. The J gene is TRBJ2-3, the V gene TRBV4-2, with D tentatively TRBD2 (5 bases). With 0 bases removed from V and 6 bases from J, the gap between germline ends came to 13 bases. CDR1 is LGHNA, CDR2 YNFKEQ, per germline. The CDR3 contains 15 residues.

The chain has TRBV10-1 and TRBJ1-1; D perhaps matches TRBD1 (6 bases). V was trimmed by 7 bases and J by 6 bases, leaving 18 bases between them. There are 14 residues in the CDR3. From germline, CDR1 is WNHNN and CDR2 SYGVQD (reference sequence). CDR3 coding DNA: TGCGCCAGCAATATGACAGGTGGAGGCGCTGAAGCTTTCTTT. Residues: CASNMTGGGAEAFF.

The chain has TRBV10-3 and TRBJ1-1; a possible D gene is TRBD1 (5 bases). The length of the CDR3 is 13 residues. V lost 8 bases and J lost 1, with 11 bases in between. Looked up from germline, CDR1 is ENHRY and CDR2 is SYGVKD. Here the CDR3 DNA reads TGTGCCATCGACGCGGGGGGGAACACTGAAGCTTTCTTT. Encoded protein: CAIDAGGNTEAFF.